This T cell receptor beta chain was found in a study of shared clonotypes between healthy human individuals. Overall study results and limits: Clonotypes shared by all four sorted-subset donors had higher generation probabilities than non-shared clonotypes.

Here immunoSEQ multiplex PCR was the method, and the copy in TCRdb shows in-frame clones only, minus some. The sample lists hundreds of thousands of clones, 95% to 98% occurring once. As for this clone: Its antigen remains unidentified.

In the naive CD8 group, cells lacked CD45RO and were positively selected for CCR7, so terminally differentiated effector memory CD45RA+ cells were left out. Every donor was a Caucasian adult from Nashville, Tennessee. Germline V gene data show CDR1 as MNHEY and CDR2 as SMNVEV (reference sequence). CDR3 size: 13 residues. The V and J ends lost 9 bases and 0 bases respectively, with 6 bases between them. This clonotype was sampled from a young man in good health. The chain is built from TRBV27 and TRBJ2-6, with unresolved D. Sequences were obtained from naive CD8+ T cells sorted from blood. The CDR3 region is CASRSSGANVLTF. The DNA of the CDR3 is TGTGCCAGTAGGTCCTCTGGGGCCAACGTCCTGACTTTC.